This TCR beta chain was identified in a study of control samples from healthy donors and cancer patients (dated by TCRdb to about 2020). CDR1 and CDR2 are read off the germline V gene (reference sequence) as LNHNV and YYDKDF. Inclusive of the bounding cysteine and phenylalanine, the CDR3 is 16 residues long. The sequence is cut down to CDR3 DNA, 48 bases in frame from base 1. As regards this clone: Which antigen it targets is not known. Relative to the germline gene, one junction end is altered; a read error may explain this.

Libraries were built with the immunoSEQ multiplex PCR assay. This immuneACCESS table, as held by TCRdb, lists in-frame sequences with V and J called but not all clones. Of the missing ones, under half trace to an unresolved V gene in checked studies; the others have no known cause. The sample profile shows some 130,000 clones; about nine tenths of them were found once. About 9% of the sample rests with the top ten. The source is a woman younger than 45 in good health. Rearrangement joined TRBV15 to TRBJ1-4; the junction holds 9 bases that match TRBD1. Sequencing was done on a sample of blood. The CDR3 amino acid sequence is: CVTSRGQGRDGEKLFF. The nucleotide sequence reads TGTGTCACCAGCAGAGGACAGGGGCGGGACGGTGAAAAACTGTTTTTT. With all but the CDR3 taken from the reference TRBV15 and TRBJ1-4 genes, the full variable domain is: DAMVIQNPRYQVTQFGKPVTLSCSQTLNHNVMYWYQQKSSQAPKLLFHYYDKDFNNEADTPDNFQSRRPNTSFCFLDIRSPGLGDTAMYLCVTSRGQGRDGEKLFFGSGTQLSVL.